The 28 T cell receptor beta chains below were found in one sample sequenced in a study of blood T cell repertoires in COVID-19. Sequencing was performed with immunoSEQ multiplex PCR; in TCRdb, only in-frame clones are kept and a portion is missing. The data contain some 150,000 clones, 80% to 85% of them singletons. Material for sequencing was peripheral blood. The source of these receptors is a woman in her fifties or sixties with acute or convalescent COVID-19.

The chain has TRBV19 and TRBJ2-1, with unresolved D. Trimming took off 0 bases at V and 4 bases at J, with 13 bases between the two ends. The CDR3 is made up of 16 amino acids. In germline, CDR1 is LNHDA, CDR2 SQIVND (reference sequence). As DNA, the CDR3 is TGTGCCAGTAGTATAGATGGTGCCCAGTTATACAATGAGCAGTTCTTC. Translating gives CASSIDGAQLYNEQFF.

In its sample, this clone was seen once. V usage is TRBV5-1 and J usage is TRBJ2-3; D gene unclear. The CDR3 covers 11 residues. Trimming shortened V by 1 base and J by 6 bases, and 3 bases separated the two germline ends. Germline lookup yields CDR1 SGHRS and CDR2 YFSETQ. In DNA, the CDR3 is TGCGCCAGCAGCTTGCATGATACGCAGTATTTT. This sequence encodes CASSLHDTQYF.

This clone has only a few counts. The gene calls are TRBV19 and TRBJ2-1; 7 bases match TRBD2. The CDR3 runs to 13 residues. V was pared by 5 bases and J by 9 bases, with 7 bases of the junction left unmatched. Per germline, CDR1 LNHDA and CDR2 SQIVND (reference sequence). The DNA of the CDR3 is TGTGCCAGTAGTGCCCTAGCGGCGGGTGAGCAGTTCTTC. This sequence encodes CASSALAAGEQFF.

This clone has a single count. This chain joins TRBV7-2 and TRBJ2-2; possibly TRBD1 for D (6 bases). The CDR3 totals 15 residues. V dropped 3 bases and J dropped 5 bases, with 13 bases sitting between them. Germline V gene sequence: CDR1 SGHTA, CDR2 FQGNSA. This CDR3 is CASSLAGAQTGELFF. In nucleotides, the CDR3 is TGTGCCAGCAGCTTGGCAGGGGCTCAAACCGGGGAGCTGTTTTTT.

This clone was found a few times. The V and J genes are TRBV11-2 and TRBJ2-5, with 11 bases aligning to TRBD1. V lost 4 bases, J lost 4 bases, and 5 bases stayed unmatched. The CDR3 runs 15 residues. Germline assignment: CDR1 SGHAT and CDR2 FQNNGV. The CDR3 sequence: CASSSGTGGRETQYF. CDR3 DNA: TGTGCCAGCAGCTCCGGGACAGGGGGACGAGAGACCCAGTACTTC. Full variable domain (outside the CDR3, taken from reference TRBV11-2 and TRBJ2-5): EAGVAQSPRYKIIEKRQSVAFWCNPISGHATLYWYQQILGQGPKLLIQFQNNGVVDDSQLPKDRFSAERLKGVDSTLKIQPAKLEDSAVYLCASSSGTGGRETQYFGPGTRLLVL.

This chain joins TRBV28 and TRBJ1-2, with D possibly matching TRBD1 (6 bases). In germline, CDR1 is MDHEN, CDR2 SYDVKM. Trimming removed 8 bases at V and 5 bases at J, with 15 bases between. The CDR3 sequence is 13 residues long. DNA of the CDR3: TGTGCCAGCTGCACGGCAGGGACATATGGCTACACCTTC. It is translated as CASCTAGTYGYTF.

In DNA form, the CDR3 reads TGTGCCAGCAGTCAGACCAGGGGGGAGCTGTTTTTT. Translated, it gives CASSQTRGELFF. The V call is TRBV6-1, the J call TRBJ2-2; D call uncertain. This CDR3 contains 12 residues. The germline V gene has CDR1 MNHNS and CDR2 SASEGT. V was clipped by 5 bases and J by 8 bases, with 9 bases between them.

The V and J genes are TRBV19 and TRBJ2-2, with TRBD1 matching 10 bases. The ends lost 11 bases at V and 6 bases at J; junction bases unmatched: 3. The CDR3 contains 12 residues. CDR1 is LNHDA and CDR2 is SQIVND in the germline V gene (reference sequence). Here the CDR3 reads CAGGQGSGELFF. For the CDR3, the DNA is TGTGCCGGGGGACAGGGGTCCGGGGAGCTGTTTTTT.

This clone has a count of ten or more. Other nucleotide sequences in the sample specify the same CDR3. The gene calls are TRBV4-2 and TRBJ2-7; possible D gene TRBD2, 6 bases. The germline V gene encodes CDR1 LGHNA and CDR2 YNFKEQ. CDR3 size: 15 residues. Trimming removed 1 base from V and 3 bases from J, with 13 bases in between. CDR3 region: CASSQGLALGYEQYF. The CDR3, as DNA: TGTGCCAGCAGCCAAGGTCTAGCGTTGGGCTACGAGCAGTACTTC.

The chain carries TRBV9 and TRBJ2-1, with 11 nucleotides matching TRBD2. J lost 4 bases, V lost 0 bases, and 6 bases had no gene match. Germline V gives CDR1 SGDLS, CDR2 YYNGEE. CDR3 length: 17 amino acids. This CDR3 is CASSVARGLAGYNEQFF. Written as DNA, the CDR3 is TGTGCCAGCAGCGTAGCTCGCGGACTAGCGGGTTACAATGAGCAGTTCTTC.

In nucleotides, the CDR3 is TGTGCCAGCCTGCCGACAGGGTCGCCCGGGAATGGCTACACCTTC. Translation: CASLPTGSPGNGYTF. The rearrangement uses TRBV18 and TRBJ1-2; TRBD1 agrees at 7 bases. The trim removed 8 bases at V and 6 bases at J, leaving 15 bases unmatched. Germline CDR1 and CDR2: KGHSH and LQKENI. This CDR3 is 15 amino acids long.

The chain uses TRBV3-1 (or the pseudogene TRBV3-2) and TRBJ2-7; 7 positions match TRBD2. The germline V gene encodes CDR1 LGHDT and CDR2 YNNKEL (reference sequence). V trimming: 5 bases; J trimming: 4 bases; junction bases outside the gene matches: 8. This CDR3 spans 14 amino acids. DNA for the CDR3: TGTGCCAGCAGCTCCAGCGGGATCCGGTACGAGCAGTACTTC. Protein sequence: CASSSSGIRYEQYF.

This chain joins TRBV29-1 and TRBJ2-1, with 8 positions matching TRBD2. Germline values: CDR1 SQVTM, CDR2 ANQGSEA. The CDR3 sequence is 13 residues long. Trimming cost V 5 bases and J 13 bases; bases outside gene matches: 13. The CDR3 DNA follows: TGCAGCGTTTACCAAACAAAGCGGGAGCCTCAGTTCTTC. Amino acids: CSVYQTKREPQFF.

The chain couples TRBV5-1 to TRBJ1-1; D unresolved. V lost 1 base, J lost 10 bases, and 11 bases lay in between. Germline CDR1 is SGHRS and CDR2 is YFSETQ. This CDR3 has 12 amino acids. CDR3 nucleotide sequence: TGCGCCAGCAGCTTGACATCCGGGGTAGCTTTCTTT. Translated, it gives CASSLTSGVAFF.

This clone was recorded once. The chain employs TRBV10-3 and TRBJ1-5, with a weak D call TRBD1 (6 bases). The CDR3 sequence is 16 residues long. The germline gives CDR1 ENHRY, CDR2 SYGVKD. The germline V and J ends were trimmed by 3 bases and 7 bases, with 19 bases remaining between them. The CDR3 DNA follows: TGTGCCATCAGTGAAACACAACAGGGAAGAGGACAGCCCCAGCATTTT. Amino acid sequence: CAISETQQGRGQPQHF.

This chain links TRBV9 with TRBJ2-1; 8 bases are shared with TRBD2. The J segment lost 1 base and the V segment lost 3 bases, leaving 9 bases of the junction unmatched. This CDR3 contains 17 residues. The V gene's germline CDR1 is SGDLS and CDR2 YYNGEE. CDR3 in DNA: TGTGCCAGCAGCGCCGAAAGCGGGAGTAGTTCCTACAATGAGCAGTTCTTC. As protein: CASSAESGSSSYNEQFF.

V is TRBV28 and J is TRBJ2-2; 7 bases fit TRBD2. The CDR3 covers 16 residues. V shed 3 bases, J shed 1 base, and the junction held 5 bases outside the gene matches. The germline V gene has CDR1 MDHEN and CDR2 SYDVKM. Written as DNA, the CDR3 is TGTGCCAGCAGTTTCTCTAGCGGAGTGAACACCGGGGAGCTGTTTTTT. Translating gives CASSFSSGVNTGELFF.

This clone was counted only a few times. The CDR3 DNA is TGTGCCAGCAGTACACCCGGGTCGGGAAATACTCAGCCCCAGCATTTT. This translates into CASSTPGSGNTQPQHF. The J gene is TRBJ1-5, the V gene TRBV28, with D unresolved. The CDR3 sequence is 16 residues long. Trimming stripped 5 bases from V and 6 bases from J, with 20 bases between. The germline V gene has CDR1 MDHEN and CDR2 SYDVKM.

J is TRBJ1-1 and V is TRBV19; D possibly corresponds to TRBD1 (5 bases). V lost 6 bases and J lost 3, with 11 bases in between. CDR1 and CDR2 from the germline V gene are LNHDA and SQIVND (reference sequence). This CDR3 region has 13 residues. CDR3 region: CASSDTGDTEAFF. CDR3 sequence (DNA): TGTGCCAGTAGCGACACAGGAGACACTGAAGCTTTCTTT.

J is TRBJ1-2 and V is TRBV7-2; unclear D gene. Trimming left V 6 bases short and J 0 bases short, with 8 bases between. Looked up from germline, CDR1 is SGHTA and CDR2 is FQGNSA. The CDR3 has 13 residues. The CDR3 DNA sequence: TGTGCCAGCAGACGAGGGACTAACTATGGCTACACCTTC. Translating it yields CASRRGTNYGYTF.

The sample holds a few counts of this clone. The chain is built from TRBV3-1 (or the pseudogene TRBV3-2) and TRBJ1-5, with D tentatively TRBD1 (5 bases). This CDR3 has 14 amino acids. CDR1 is LGHDT and CDR2 is YNNKEL in the germline V gene (reference sequence). The V end lost 4 bases, the J end lost 7 bases, and 14 bases lay between the germline ends. The CDR3, as DNA: TGTGCCAGCAGCCTCAACTGGGGCCGGCAGCCCCAGCATTTT. Amino acid sequence: CASSLNWGRQPQHF.

The J gene is TRBJ2-1, the V gene TRBV10-3; D may be TRBD2 (6 bases). This CDR3 has 15 residues. Per the germline V gene, CDR1 is ENHRY and CDR2 is SYGVKD. V lost 2 bases to trimming and J lost 4 bases, with 12 bases between them. In DNA, the CDR3 is TGTGCCATCAGTGAGGGCTTGCGGGGATACAATGAGCAGTTCTTC. Its translation is CAISEGLRGYNEQFF.

J is TRBJ2-1 and V is TRBV7-9; D is possibly TRBD2 (6 bases). The CDR3 length is 15 residues. The germline V and J ends were trimmed by 3 bases and 10 bases, with 19 bases remaining between them. The germline gives CDR1 SEHNR, CDR2 FQNEAQ (reference sequence). The CDR3: CASSLGGDSWHEQFF. The CDR3 region has the DNA TGTGCCAGCAGCTTGGGTGGGGACTCTTGGCACGAGCAGTTCTTC.

This clone showed up just once. The rearrangement uses TRBV2 and TRBJ1-5; 7 bases line up with TRBD1. The CDR3 has 15 residues. Germline assignment: CDR1 SNHLY and CDR2 FYNNEI. V lost 4 bases, J lost 0 bases, and 3 bases stayed unmatched. The DNA for the CDR3 is TGTGCCAGCAGTGGACAGGGCATTAGCAATCAGCCCCAGCATTTT. Translating gives CASSGQGISNQPQHF.

The chain's CDR3 is CASSDSSTPSARAQYF. In DNA, the CDR3 is TGTGCCAGCAGTGACTCTAGTACACCGAGCGCGCGGGCCCAGTACTTC. This sequence joins TRBV6-4 and TRBJ2-5; perhaps TRBD2 as D (5 bases). This CDR3 has 16 residues. Germline CDR1 is MRHNA and CDR2 is SNTAGT. V lost 0 bases and J lost 9, with 20 bases in between.

This chain connects TRBV14 to TRBJ2-7, with a tentative D call TRBD2 (6 bases). Germline values: CDR1 SGHDN, CDR2 FVKESK. The CDR3 is made up of 17 amino acids. Trimming pared 0 bases from V and 1 base from J, leaving 16 bases between. The CDR3, as DNA: TGTGCCAGCAGCCAAGATCTAGGGTCCGGGGGATCCTACGAGCAGTACTTC. It specifies CASSQDLGSGGSYEQYF.

This clone was detected only once. V usage is TRBV29-1 and J usage is TRBJ2-5; D gene unclear. Deletions cut 4 bases from V and 5 bases from J, with 8 bases between. CDR1 is SQVTM and CDR2 is ANQGSEA in the germline V gene. CDR3 length: 11 amino acids. CDR3 sequence reads: CSVVFGETQYF. The CDR3 nucleotides read TGCAGCGTTGTCTTCGGGGAGACCCAGTACTTC.

The chain has TRBV27 and TRBJ2-3; maybe TRBD2 (6 bases). Trimming took off 0 bases at V and 5 bases at J, with 15 bases between the two ends. Germline CDR1 is MNHEY and CDR2 is SMNVEV (reference sequence). There are 16 residues in the CDR3. The CDR3 DNA is TGTGCCAGCAGTTTATCCGGGACTTACCTGATAGATACGCAGTATTTT. Residues: CASSLSGTYLIDTQYF.